The present entry profiles one T cell receptor (beta chain) with its context. Its antigen is currently unknown. V lost 5 bases and J lost 2; bases outside the gene matches: 4. The CDR3 extends over 15 amino acids. Germline V gives CDR1 DFQATT, CDR2 SNEGSKA (reference sequence). The data belong to a study of blood T cells in healthy people across ages. For every donor, a draw yielded around 10 milliliters of peripheral blood. The use of a sample-barcoded 5' primer and a J-beta primer mix characterized a second PCR of about 7 to 12 cycles. TCRdb fed the 5' RACE reads into MiXCR, producing one record per CDR3 protein. The profile shows 800,000 to 1,000,000 distinct CDR3 sequences, roughly 50% of them singletons. Findings and caveats of the study: With donor CMV status unknown, expanded clonotype changes were possibly confounded. There was a strong correlation between TCR beta diversity and naive T cell percentage. Diversity of TCR beta per million T cells declined in a roughly linear way with age.

Sample: blood. This sequence joins TRBV20-1 and TRBJ2-3; 13 bases align to TRBD2. The receptor was isolated from a man under 40 in good health. CDR3 amino acids: CSARLAGGPTDTQYF. The DNA of the CDR3 is TGCAGTGCTCGACTAGCGGGGGGCCCCACAGATACGCAGTATTTT.